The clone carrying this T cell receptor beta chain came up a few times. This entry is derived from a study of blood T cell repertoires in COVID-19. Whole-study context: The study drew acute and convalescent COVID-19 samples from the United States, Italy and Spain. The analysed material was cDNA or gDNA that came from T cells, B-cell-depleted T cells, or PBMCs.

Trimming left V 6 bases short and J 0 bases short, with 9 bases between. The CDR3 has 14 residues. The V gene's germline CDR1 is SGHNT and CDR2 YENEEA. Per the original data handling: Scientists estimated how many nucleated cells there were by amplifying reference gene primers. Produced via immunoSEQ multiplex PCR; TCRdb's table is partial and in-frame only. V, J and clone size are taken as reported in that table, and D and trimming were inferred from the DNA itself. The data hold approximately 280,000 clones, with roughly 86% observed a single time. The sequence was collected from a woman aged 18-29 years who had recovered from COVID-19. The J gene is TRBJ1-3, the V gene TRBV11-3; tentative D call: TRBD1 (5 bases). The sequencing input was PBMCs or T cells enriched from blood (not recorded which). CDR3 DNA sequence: TGTGCCAGCAGGCAACAGGTCTCTGGAAACACCATATATTTT. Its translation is CASRQQVSGNTIYF.